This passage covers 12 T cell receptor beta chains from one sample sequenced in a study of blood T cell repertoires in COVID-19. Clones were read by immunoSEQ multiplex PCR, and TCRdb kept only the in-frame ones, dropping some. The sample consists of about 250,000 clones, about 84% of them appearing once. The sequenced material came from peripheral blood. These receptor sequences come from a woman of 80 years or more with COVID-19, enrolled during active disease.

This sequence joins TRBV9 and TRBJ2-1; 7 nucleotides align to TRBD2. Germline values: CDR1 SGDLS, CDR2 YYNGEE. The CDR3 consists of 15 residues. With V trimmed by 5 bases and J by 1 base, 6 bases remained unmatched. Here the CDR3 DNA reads TGTGCCAGCAGGGGGGAGGGTTCTTCCTACAATGAGCAGTTCTTC. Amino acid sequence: CASRGEGSSYNEQFF.

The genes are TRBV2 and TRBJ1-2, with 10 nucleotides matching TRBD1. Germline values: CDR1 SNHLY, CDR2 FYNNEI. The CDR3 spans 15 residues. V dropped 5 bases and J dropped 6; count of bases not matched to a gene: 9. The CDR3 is CASSRQGAQVNGYTF. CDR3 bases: TGTGCCAGCAGTAGACAGGGGGCGCAGGTTAATGGCTACACCTTC.

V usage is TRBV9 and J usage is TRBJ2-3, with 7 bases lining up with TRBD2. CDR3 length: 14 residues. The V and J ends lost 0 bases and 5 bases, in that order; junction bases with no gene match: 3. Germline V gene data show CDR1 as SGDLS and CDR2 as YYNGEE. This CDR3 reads CASSVGEGIDTQYF. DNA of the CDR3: TGTGCCAGCAGCGTAGGGGAGGGGATAGATACGCAGTATTTT.

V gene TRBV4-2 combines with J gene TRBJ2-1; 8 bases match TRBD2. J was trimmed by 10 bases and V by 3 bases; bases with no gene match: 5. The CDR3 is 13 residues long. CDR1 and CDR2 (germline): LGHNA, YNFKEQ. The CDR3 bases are TGTGCCAGCAGCCATGGAGCGGGGGTAGAGCAGTTCTTC. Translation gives CASSHGAGVEQFF.

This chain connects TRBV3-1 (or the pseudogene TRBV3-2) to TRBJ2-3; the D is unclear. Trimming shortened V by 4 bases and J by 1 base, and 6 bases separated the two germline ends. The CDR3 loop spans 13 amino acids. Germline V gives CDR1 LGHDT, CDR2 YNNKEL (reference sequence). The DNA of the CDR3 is TGTGCCAGCAGCCCACCAGGCACAGATACGCAGTATTTT. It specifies CASSPPGTDTQYF.

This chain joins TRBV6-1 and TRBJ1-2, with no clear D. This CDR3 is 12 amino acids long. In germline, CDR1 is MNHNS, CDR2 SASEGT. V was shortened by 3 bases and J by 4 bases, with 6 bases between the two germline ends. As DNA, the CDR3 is TGTGCCAGCAGTGACGGTATCTATGGCTACACCTTC. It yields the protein CASSDGIYGYTF.

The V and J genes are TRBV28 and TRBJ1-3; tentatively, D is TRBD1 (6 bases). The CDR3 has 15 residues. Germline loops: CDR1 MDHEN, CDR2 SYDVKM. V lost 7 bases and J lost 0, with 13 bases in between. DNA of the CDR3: TGTGCCAGCAAGGAGGACAGATACTCTGGAAACACCATATATTTT. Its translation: CASKEDRYSGNTIYF.

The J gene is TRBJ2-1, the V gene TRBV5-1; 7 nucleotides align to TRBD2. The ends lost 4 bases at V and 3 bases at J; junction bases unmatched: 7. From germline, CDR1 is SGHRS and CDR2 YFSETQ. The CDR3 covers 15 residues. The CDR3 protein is CASSDPSGVYNEQFF. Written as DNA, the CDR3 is TGCGCCAGCAGCGATCCAAGCGGGGTCTACAATGAGCAGTTCTTC.

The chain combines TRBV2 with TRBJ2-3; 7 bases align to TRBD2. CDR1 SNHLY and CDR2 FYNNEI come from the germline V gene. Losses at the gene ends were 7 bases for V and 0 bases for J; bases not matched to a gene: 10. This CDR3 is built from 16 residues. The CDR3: CASTPTTSTSTDTQYF. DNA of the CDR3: TGTGCCAGCACCCCCACGACTAGCACTAGCACAGATACGCAGTATTTT.

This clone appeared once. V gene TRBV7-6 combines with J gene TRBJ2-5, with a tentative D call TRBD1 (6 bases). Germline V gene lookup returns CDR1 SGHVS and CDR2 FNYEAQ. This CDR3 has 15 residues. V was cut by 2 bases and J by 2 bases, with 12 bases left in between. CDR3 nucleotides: TGTGCCAGCAGCTTATTTGGGGGCCTTCAAGAGACCCAGTACTTC. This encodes CASSLFGGLQETQYF.

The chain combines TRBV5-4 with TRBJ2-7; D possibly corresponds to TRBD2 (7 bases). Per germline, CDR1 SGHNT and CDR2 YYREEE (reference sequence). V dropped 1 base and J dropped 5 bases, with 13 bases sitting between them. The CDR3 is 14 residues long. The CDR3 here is CASSLWGGAHEQYF. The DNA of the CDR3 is TGTGCCAGCAGCTTGTGGGGGGGGGCCCACGAGCAGTACTTC.

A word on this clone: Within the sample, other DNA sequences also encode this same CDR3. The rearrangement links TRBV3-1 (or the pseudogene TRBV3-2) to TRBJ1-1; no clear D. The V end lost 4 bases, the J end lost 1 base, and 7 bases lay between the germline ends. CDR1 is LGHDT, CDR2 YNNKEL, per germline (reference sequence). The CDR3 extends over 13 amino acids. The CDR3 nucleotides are TGTGCCAGCAGCCTAACAGAGAACACTGAAGCTTTCTTT. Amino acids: CASSLTENTEAFF.